These 20 T cell receptor beta chains were all obtained from the same sample, sequenced in a study of high-grade serous ovarian cancer treatment subgroups. Sequenced by immunoSEQ multiplex PCR; TCRdb stores in-frame clones only, minus some. The sample includes 4,500 or so clones, roughly 82% seen only once; the top ten take over 4%. Tumor tissue was taken before any definitive surgery or chemotherapy was given. Source material: tumor tissue. The receptors come from a human donor with high-grade serous ovarian cancer.

The chain carries TRBV7-2 and TRBJ1-3; D unresolved. CDR1 and CDR2 (germline): SGHTA, FQGNSA. The CDR3 runs to 13 residues. Between the trimmed V and J ends, which lost 5 bases and 3 bases, there was a span of 8 bases. CDR3 in amino acids: CASSPTNGNTIYF. CDR3 DNA: TGTGCCAGCAGCCCAACCAATGGAAACACCATATATTTT.

The V call is TRBV19, the J call TRBJ1-5; D might be TRBD1 (5 bases). V lost 6 bases, J lost 5 bases, and 8 bases lay in between. Germline V gene sequence: CDR1 LNHDA, CDR2 SQIVND (reference sequence). The CDR3 has 12 residues. CDR3 nucleotide sequence: TGTGCCAGTAGGACAGACCATCAGCCCCAGCATTTT. Translation: CASRTDHQPQHF. The whole variable domain, remainder taken from reference TRBV19 and TRBJ1-5, is DGGITQSPKYLFRKEGQNVTLSCEQNLNHDAMYWYRQDPGQGLRLIYYSQIVNDFQKGDIAEGYSVSREKKESFPLTVTSAQKNPTAFYLCASRTDHQPQHFGDGTRLSIL.

The rearrangement links TRBV7-2 to TRBJ2-5; 12 bases are a match to TRBD2. The CDR3 is made up of 16 amino acids. The ends lost 4 bases at V and 7 bases at J; junction bases unmatched: 10. Germline values: CDR1 SGHTA, CDR2 FQGNSA. CDR3 nucleotides: TGTGCCAGCAGCTCCCGGACTAGCGGGGCCCGCGGGACCCAGTACTTC. Protein sequence: CASSSRTSGARGTQYF.

This clone was counted a few times. This rearrangement joins TRBV2 to TRBJ2-5; the D is unclear. Germline V gene data show CDR1 as SNHLY and CDR2 as FYNNEI. The CDR3 runs 13 residues. Trimming removed 2 bases from V and 2 bases from J, with 6 bases in between. The CDR3, as DNA: TGTGCCAGCAGTGAAAGCCAGCAAGAGACCCAGTACTTC. It yields the protein CASSESQQETQYF.

This clone was counted a single time. The chain has TRBV6-1 and TRBJ2-5; no clear D. In germline, CDR1 is MNHNS, CDR2 SASEGT. V lost 0 bases and J 5 bases, leaving 16 bases between the germline ends. This CDR3 contains 16 residues. The CDR3 coding sequence is TGTGCCAGCAGTGAAGCGGGAAGGGCATTCGGGGAGACCCAGTACTTC. Its translation: CASSEAGRAFGETQYF.

The gene calls are TRBV21-1 and TRBJ2-7. TRBV21-1 is shown as a pseudogene. The CDR3 has 14 amino acids. CDR3 nucleotides: TGTGCCAGCAGGCCGCTACACGTGTTAGACGAGCAGTACTTC. It is translated as CASRPLHVLDEQYF.

The V gene is TRBV28, the J gene TRBJ1-2; 9 positions agree with TRBD1. The V and J ends lost 10 bases and 8 bases, in that order; junction bases with no gene match: 8. The CDR3 covers 12 residues. From germline, CDR1 is MDHEN and CDR2 SYDVKM. As DNA, the CDR3 is TGTGCCATCGGGACAGGGCGGCGCGGCTACACCTTC. Protein sequence: CAIGTGRRGYTF.

The chain couples TRBV4-1 to TRBJ1-1, with D perhaps TRBD1 (5 bases). Germline V gene lookup returns CDR1 MGHRA and CDR2 YSYEKL. The V and J ends lost 1 base and 5 bases respectively, with 14 bases between them. CDR3 length: 15 amino acids. CDR3: CASSQGGGVYTEAFF. The CDR3 bases are TGCGCCAGCAGCCAAGGAGGAGGGGTATATACTGAAGCTTTCTTT.

J is TRBJ1-4 and V is TRBV28; 7 bases map to TRBD1. This CDR3 region has 15 residues. The V gene's germline CDR1 is MDHEN and CDR2 SYDVKM. V lost 6 bases to trimming and J lost 5 bases; unmatched junction nucleotides: 9. This chain's CDR3 is CASSLTGATNEKLFF. The CDR3 DNA is TGTGCCAGCAGCCTAACAGGGGCCACCAATGAAAAACTGTTTTTT.

The V call is TRBV5-6, the J call TRBJ1-6, with D tentatively TRBD1 (5 bases). Per germline, CDR1 SGHDT and CDR2 YYEEEE. This CDR3 is built from 16 residues. V was cut by 4 bases and J by 3 bases, with 14 bases left in between. The CDR3 reads CASSGKGTGYNSPLHF. For the CDR3, the DNA is TGTGCCAGCAGCGGTAAAGGGACGGGCTATAATTCACCCCTCCACTTT. Variable domain in full (rest from reference TRBV5-6 and TRBJ1-6): DAGVTQSPTHLIKTRGQQVTLRCSPKSGHDTVSWYQQALGQGPQFIFQYYEEEERQRGNFPDRFSGHQFPNYSSELNVNALLLGDSALYLCASSGKGTGYNSPLHFGNGTRLTVT.

In this sample, this clone turned up a few times. The genes are TRBV5-1 and TRBJ1-1; 7 bases agree with TRBD1. The CDR3 consists of 14 residues. Germline CDR1 and CDR2: SGHRS and YFSETQ. Trimming at V came to 5 bases and at J to 3 bases, leaving 7 bases not matched to a gene. In DNA, the CDR3 is TGCGCCAGCAGTTCCACAGGGGTGGACACTGAAGCTTTCTTT. Protein sequence: CASSSTGVDTEAFF.

The CDR3 DNA sequence: TGCGCCAGCAGTGAGTCTAGGGTTTTGAACACTGAAGCTTTCTTT. Translation gives CASSESRVLNTEAFF. The gene calls are TRBV10-1 and TRBJ1-1; D is unresolved. V was trimmed by 0 bases and J by 0 bases, leaving 8 bases between them. The CDR3 loop spans 15 amino acids. Germline CDR1 reads WNHNN; CDR2 reads SYGVQD (reference sequence).

This clone was seen a few times. J is TRBJ1-5 and V is TRBV2; no clear D gene. Germline V gene sequence: CDR1 SNHLY, CDR2 FYNNEI. Trimming stripped 6 bases from V and 4 bases from J, with 13 bases between. This CDR3 region has 14 residues. The CDR3 bases are TGTGCCAGCAGCGGGGTGAACCTTAATCAGCCCCAGCATTTT. Encoded protein: CASSGVNLNQPQHF.

The chain has TRBV6-6 and TRBJ1-1, with D unclear. Germline CDR1 and CDR2: MNHNY and SVGAGI (reference sequence). V dropped 4 bases and J dropped 11 bases, with 5 bases sitting between them. This CDR3 has 9 residues. The CDR3 bases are TGTGCCAGCAGTTCGGGGGCTTTCTTT. It is translated as CASSSGAFF.

The chain has TRBV5-8 and TRBJ2-7, with D perhaps given as TRBD1 or TRBD2 (6 bases each). The CDR3 totals 14 residues. CDR1 and CDR2 (germline): SGHTS, YDEGEE. With 0 bases removed from V and 5 bases from J, the gap between germline ends came to 12 bases. CDR3 sequence (DNA): TGTGCCAGCAGCTTGGATAGGGGGGTCAACGAGCAGTACTTC. Its translation is CASSLDRGVNEQYF.

The V and J genes are TRBV5-4 and TRBJ1-2; D is unclear. CDR1 is SGHNT and CDR2 is YYREEE in the germline V gene (reference sequence). The CDR3 sequence is 16 residues long. The ends were cut back, 0 bases at V and 3 bases at J, with 15 bases in the middle. CDR3 amino acids: CASSLDLSGEDYGYTF. CDR3 in DNA: TGTGCCAGCAGCTTGGACCTGAGTGGGGAAGACTATGGCTACACCTTC.

The chain combines TRBV20-1 with TRBJ2-7; TRBD1 aligns across 7 bases. J gave up 6 bases and V 6 bases, and 5 bases lay outside the gene matches. CDR3 length equals 11 residues. From germline, CDR1 is DFQATT and CDR2 SNEGSKA (reference sequence). CDR3 nucleotides: TGCAGTGCCGACAGGACAGGCGAGCAGTACTTC. Amino acid sequence: CSADRTGEQYF.

This chain joins TRBV6-6 and TRBJ2-7; the match to TRBD2 covers 12 bases. V was clipped by 6 bases and J by 5 bases; unmatched bases: 8. This CDR3 spans 15 amino acids. In germline, CDR1 is MNHNY, CDR2 SVGAGI (reference sequence). The CDR3 loop reads CASSLIGLAGNEQYF. CDR3 DNA sequence: TGTGCCAGCAGCCTAATCGGACTAGCGGGGAACGAGCAGTACTTC.

The gene calls are TRBV10-1 and TRBJ1-2; D not certain. V lost 3 bases and J 2 bases, leaving 7 bases between the germline ends. Looked up from germline, CDR1 is WNHNN and CDR2 is SYGVQD (reference sequence). The CDR3 loop spans 13 amino acids. CDR3 DNA sequence: TGCGCCAGCAGTGAAAACCGAAACTATGGCTACACCTTC. Encoded protein: CASSENRNYGYTF.

The genes are TRBV18 and TRBJ2-7; 7 bases line up with TRBD1. The germline V gene encodes CDR1 KGHSH and CDR2 LQKENI. The V and J ends lost 4 bases and 0 bases, in that order; junction bases with no gene match: 3. The CDR3 is made up of 14 amino acids. The CDR3 sequence: CASSQGASSYEQYF. CDR3 nucleotide sequence: TGTGCCAGCTCACAGGGGGCGAGCTCCTACGAGCAGTACTTC. Complete variable domain (other parts from reference TRBV18 and TRBJ2-7): NAGVMQNPRHLVRRRGQEARLRCSPMKGHSHVYWYRQLPEEGLKFMVYLQKENIIDESGMPKERFSAEFPKEGPSILRIQQVVRGDSAAYFCASSQGASSYEQYFGPGTRLTVT.